This T cell receptor (beta chain) was identified in a study of T cell responses to AZD1222 COVID-19 vaccine. Across the study: Second-dose recipients at about 4 or about 12 weeks were treated as one pooled group. Findings and limits, study-wide: Vaccine-associated CD4 TCRs spanned spike, dominant at 160-218 and 743-854.

In germline, CDR1 is MDHEN, CDR2 SYDVKM. The CDR3 length is 15 residues. V was pared by 2 bases and J by 3 bases, with 14 bases between. Profiled with immunoSEQ multiplex PCR; TCRdb holds only in-frame clones, not every one. The data contain 90,000 to 150,000 clones, approximately 84% of them singletons. As to this clone: Its antigen remains unidentified.

This receptor was obtained from an adult in good health. This sample comprised peripheral blood, obtained on day 0 of AZD1222 vaccination. This chain connects TRBV28 to TRBJ2-7; tentatively, D is TRBD2 (5 bases). CDR3 sequence: CASSLGGASLYEQYF. CDR3 DNA sequence: TGTGCCAGCAGTTTAGGAGGTGCATCTCTCTACGAGCAGTACTTC.